The sample holds a few counts of the clone carrying this TCR beta chain. This sample is drawn from a study of CD4 and CD8 cells across lung adenocarcinoma regions. The length of the CDR3 is 15 residues. CDR1 and CDR2 from the germline V gene are SEHNR and FQNEAQ (reference sequence). Trimming took 5 bases from V and 4 from J; bases not matched to a gene: 7. Donors had localized lung adenocarcinoma, a non-small cell lung cancer. A single record per CDR3 protein comes from TCRdb applying MiXCR to the PCR reads. The sample has approximately 16,000 distinct CDR3 sequences; less than 55% are singletons. The chain recombines TRBV7-9 with TRBJ2-1; 8 positions match TRBD1. This TCR derives from a female donor with lung adenocarcinoma. The CD4 and CD8 labels of this study may be unreliable. Sequencing was carried out using CD8+ T cells from the center of a lung tumor. The CDR3 nucleotides are TGTGCCAGCAGCAAAAAGAGGACAGGGTACAATGAGCAGTTCTTC. Translation gives CASSKKRTGYNEQFF.